Following are 2 T cell receptor beta chains from one sample sequenced in a study of T cell repertoires in cytomegalovirus infection. MiXCR, applied by TCRdb to the reads, yields one record per CDR3 protein. The table records about 920,000 distinct CDR3 sequences, approximately 31% of them present only once. Their recognized antigens are unknown. Material: cultured CD8+ T cells from PBMCs, obtained from culture after CMV antigen stimulation. The receptors were sampled from a human donor in good health (CMV status not recorded). Some clones in this sample may be carry-over from other donors' samples.

This chain joins TRBV6-1 and TRBJ2-7, with D uncertain. Germline V gives CDR1 MNHNS, CDR2 SASEGT. There are 14 residues in the CDR3. The CDR3 region has the DNA TGTGCCAGCAGGTTAACGGGTCTCGAGAACGAGCAGCACGTC. Translating gives CASRLTGLENEQHV.

This clonotype was counted many times. This chain joins TRBV7-6 and TRBJ1-1; 7 bases are shared with TRBD1. V dropped 1 base and J dropped 1; count of bases not matched to a gene: 6. CDR1 is SGHVS and CDR2 is FNYEAQ in the germline V gene. The CDR3 extends over 16 amino acids. CDR3 residues: CASSLGTPGGNTEAFF. In DNA form, the CDR3 reads TGTGCCAGCAGCTTAGGTACTCCAGGGGGGAACACTGAAGCTTTCTTT.